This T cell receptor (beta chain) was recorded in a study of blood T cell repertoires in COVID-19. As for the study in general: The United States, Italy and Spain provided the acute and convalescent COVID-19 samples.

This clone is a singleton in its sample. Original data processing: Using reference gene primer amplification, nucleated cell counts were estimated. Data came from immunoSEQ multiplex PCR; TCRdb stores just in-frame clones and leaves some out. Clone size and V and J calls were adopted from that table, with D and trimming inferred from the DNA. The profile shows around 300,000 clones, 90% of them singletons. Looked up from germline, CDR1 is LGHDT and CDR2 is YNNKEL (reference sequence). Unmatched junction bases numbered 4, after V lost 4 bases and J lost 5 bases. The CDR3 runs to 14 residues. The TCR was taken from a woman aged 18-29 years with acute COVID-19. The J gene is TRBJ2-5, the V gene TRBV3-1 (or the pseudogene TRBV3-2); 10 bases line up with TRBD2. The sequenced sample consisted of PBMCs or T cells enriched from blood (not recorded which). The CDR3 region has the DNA TGTGCCAGCAGCCTCCCTAGCGGGAGTGAGACCCAGTACTTC. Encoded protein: CASSLPSGSETQYF.